The present entry profiles one TCR beta chain with its context. Its matching antigen is unknown. Trimming pared 2 bases from V and 2 bases from J, leaving 15 bases between. The CDR3 sequence is 17 residues long. This sample is drawn from a study of T-cell memory formation after mild COVID-19. Study conclusions and caveats: The appearance of some responding clones in pre-infection memory suggested that cross-reactive memory joined.

Via MiXCR, TCRdb re-called the 5' RACE reads, giving one row per CDR3 protein. Of a few hundred thousand distinct CDR3 sequences listed, 20% to 25% are singletons. The sequencing sample was made of PBMCs or a T cell subset sorted from them (not recorded which). The chain couples TRBV12-3 or TRBV12-4 to TRBJ2-2; possible D gene TRBD2, 5 bases. The origin of this receptor is an adult woman who had mild COVID-19 (a few samples of this study predate the infection). Cell type and time point are not known. CDR3 in amino acids: CASSLHPTGLNTGELFF. The CDR3 DNA sequence: TGTGCCAGCAGTTTACATCCCACCGGACTTAACACCGGGGAGCTGTTTTTT.